The sequence of this T cell receptor (beta chain) was determined in a study of radiation and T cells in renal cell carcinoma. Produced via immunoSEQ multiplex PCR; TCRdb's table is partial and in-frame only. The table includes about 95,000 clones, about 86% detected once. The CDR3 has 17 residues. Time point defined: baseline pretreatment blood. Treatment reported: 15 Gy SBRT to primary tumor, nephrectomy 4 weeks later. Specimen: blood, collected from a patient whose treatment included radiotherapy and nephrectomy. The V call is TRBV21-1, the J call TRBJ2-2; whether TRBD2, the table's D call, matches the DNA was not checked. TRBV21-1 is termed a pseudogene. The TCR was taken from a man over 45 with renal cell carcinoma. CDR3 in amino acids: CASSKGEREGNTGELFF. CDR3 coding DNA: TGTGCCAGCAGCAAAGGAGAGCGGGAGGGAAACACCGGGGAGCTGTTTTTT.